This T cell receptor beta chain was sequenced during a study of blood T cell repertoires in COVID-19. Turning to the study itself: Samples taken during acute and convalescent COVID-19 were collected in the United States, Italy and Spain. Sample material is recorded as cDNA or gDNA derived from T cells, B-cell-depleted T cells, or PBMCs.

The CDR3 is 15 residues long. The germline V gene has CDR1 SGHVS and CDR2 FQNEAQ. V was clipped by 4 bases and J by 2 bases; unmatched bases: 6. Per the authors' pipeline: Estimation of nucleated cell counts relied on the amplification of reference gene primers. Produced via immunoSEQ multiplex PCR; TCRdb's table is partial and in-frame only. That table is the source of V, J and clone size, and D and trimming were worked out from the DNA. The repertoire has 150,000 to 200,000 clones, 60% to 85% of them found once; the top ten carry 17%. The source material was peripheral blood. The origin of this receptor is a man aged 55 to 70 with active or convalescent COVID-19. The chain couples TRBV7-8 to TRBJ1-2; 8 nucleotides agree with TRBD1. The CDR3 region has the DNA TGTGCCAGCAGCTCGCAGGGGGCATCCAACTATGGCTACACCTTC. As protein: CASSSQGASNYGYTF.